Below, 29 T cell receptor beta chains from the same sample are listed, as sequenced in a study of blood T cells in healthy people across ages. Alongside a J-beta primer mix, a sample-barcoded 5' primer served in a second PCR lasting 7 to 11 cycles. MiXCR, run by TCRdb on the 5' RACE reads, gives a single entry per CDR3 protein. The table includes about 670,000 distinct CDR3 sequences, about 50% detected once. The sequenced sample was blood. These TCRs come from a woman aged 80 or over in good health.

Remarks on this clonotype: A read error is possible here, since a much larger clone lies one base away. The CDR3 is CASSLLSISGRLETQYF. CDR3 in DNA: TGTGCCAGCAGTTTATTAAGCATTAGCGGGAGGTTAGAGACCCAGTACTTC. The chain links TRBV12-3 or TRBV12-4 to TRBJ2-5; 10 bases align to TRBD2. The ends lost 2 bases at V and 4 bases at J; junction bases unmatched: 10. The CDR3 consists of 17 residues.

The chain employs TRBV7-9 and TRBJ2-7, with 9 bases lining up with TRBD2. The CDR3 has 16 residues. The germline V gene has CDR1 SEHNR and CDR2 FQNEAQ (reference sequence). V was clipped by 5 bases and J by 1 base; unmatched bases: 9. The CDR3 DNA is TGTGCCAGCAGCCTCTTAGCGGGAGCCCCTTCCTACGAGCAGTACTTC. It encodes CASSLLAGAPSYEQYF.

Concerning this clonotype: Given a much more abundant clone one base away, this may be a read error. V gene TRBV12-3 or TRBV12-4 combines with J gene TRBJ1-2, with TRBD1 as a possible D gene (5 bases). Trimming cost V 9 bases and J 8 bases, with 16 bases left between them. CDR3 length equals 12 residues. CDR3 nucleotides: TGTGCCAGAAGGGGTTCGACTCGAGGCTACACCTTC. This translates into CARRGSTRGYTF.

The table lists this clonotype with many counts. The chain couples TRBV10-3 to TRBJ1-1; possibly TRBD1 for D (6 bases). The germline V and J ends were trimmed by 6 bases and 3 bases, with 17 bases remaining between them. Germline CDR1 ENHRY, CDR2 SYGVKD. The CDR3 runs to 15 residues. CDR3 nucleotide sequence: TGTGCCATCAGCCGGGGGCCTCTAGGGCACACTGAAGCTTTCTTT. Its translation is CAISRGPLGHTEAFF.

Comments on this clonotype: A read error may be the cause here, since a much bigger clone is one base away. The CDR3, as DNA: TGTGCCAGCAGCTTAGAAGGCGGTCCGCCCCAGCATTTT. It codes for CASSLEGGPPQHF. This sequence joins TRBV7-2 and TRBJ1-5; no reliable D call. The CDR3 sequence is 13 residues long. Germline V gene sequence: CDR1 SGHTA, CDR2 FQGNSA. Deletions cut 1 base from V and 9 bases from J, with 10 bases between.

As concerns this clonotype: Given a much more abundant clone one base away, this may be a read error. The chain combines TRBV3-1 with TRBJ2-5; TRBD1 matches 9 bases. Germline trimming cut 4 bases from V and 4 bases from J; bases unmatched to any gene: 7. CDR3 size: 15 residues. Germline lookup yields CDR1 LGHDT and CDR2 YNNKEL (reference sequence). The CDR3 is CASSRYTGGAETQYF. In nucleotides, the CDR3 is TGTGCCAGCAGCCGATATACAGGGGGCGCAGAGACCCAGTACTTC.

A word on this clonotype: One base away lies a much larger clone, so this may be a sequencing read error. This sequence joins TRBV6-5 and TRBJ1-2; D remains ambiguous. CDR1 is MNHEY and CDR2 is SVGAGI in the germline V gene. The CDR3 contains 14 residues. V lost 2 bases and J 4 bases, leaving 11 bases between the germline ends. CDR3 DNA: TGTGCCAGCAGTTACGCGGACCGGCCCTATGGCTACACCTTC. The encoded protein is CASSYADRPYGYTF.

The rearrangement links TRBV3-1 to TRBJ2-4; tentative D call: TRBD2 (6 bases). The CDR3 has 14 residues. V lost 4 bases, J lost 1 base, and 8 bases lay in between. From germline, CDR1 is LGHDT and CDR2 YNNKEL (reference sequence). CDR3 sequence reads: CASSPGRAKNIQYF. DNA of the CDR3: TGTGCCAGCAGCCCAGGGAGGGCCAAAAACATTCAGTACTTC.

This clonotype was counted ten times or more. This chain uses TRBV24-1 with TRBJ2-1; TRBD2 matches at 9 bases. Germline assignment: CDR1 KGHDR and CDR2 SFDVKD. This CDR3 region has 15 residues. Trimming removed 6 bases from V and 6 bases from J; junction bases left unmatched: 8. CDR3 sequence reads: CATSSYGLARNEQFF. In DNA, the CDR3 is TGTGCCACCAGTAGTTATGGACTAGCGCGCAATGAGCAGTTCTTC.

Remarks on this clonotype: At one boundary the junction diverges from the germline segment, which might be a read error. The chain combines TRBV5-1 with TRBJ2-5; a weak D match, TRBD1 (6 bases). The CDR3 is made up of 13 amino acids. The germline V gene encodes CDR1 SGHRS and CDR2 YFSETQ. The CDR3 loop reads CASSPGQKETRYF. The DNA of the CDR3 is TGCGCCAGCAGCCCCGGACAGAAAGAGACCCGGTACTTC.

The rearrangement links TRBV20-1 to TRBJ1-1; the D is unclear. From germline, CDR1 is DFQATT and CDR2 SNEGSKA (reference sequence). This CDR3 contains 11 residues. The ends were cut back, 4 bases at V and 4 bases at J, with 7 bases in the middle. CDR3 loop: CSAKGFTEAFF. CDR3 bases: TGCAGTGCTAAAGGGTTCACTGAAGCTTTCTTT.

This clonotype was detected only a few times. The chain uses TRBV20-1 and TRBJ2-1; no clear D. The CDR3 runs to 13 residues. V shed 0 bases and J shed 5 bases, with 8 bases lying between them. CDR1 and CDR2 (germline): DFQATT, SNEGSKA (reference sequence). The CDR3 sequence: CSAREPGNNEQFF. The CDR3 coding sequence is TGCAGTGCTAGAGAGCCTGGCAACAATGAGCAGTTCTTC.

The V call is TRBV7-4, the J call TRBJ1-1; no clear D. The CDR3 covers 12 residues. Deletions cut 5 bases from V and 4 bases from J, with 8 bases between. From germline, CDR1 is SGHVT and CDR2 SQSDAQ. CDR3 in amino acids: CASSLRATEAFF. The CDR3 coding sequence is TGTGCCAGCAGCCTCCGGGCCACTGAAGCTTTCTTT.

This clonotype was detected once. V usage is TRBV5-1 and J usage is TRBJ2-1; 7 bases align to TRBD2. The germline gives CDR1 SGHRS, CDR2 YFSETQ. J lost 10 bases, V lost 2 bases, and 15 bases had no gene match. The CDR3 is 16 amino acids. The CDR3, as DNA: TGCGCCAGCAGCTTAACCCGGCTAGCGGACCAATCCGAGCAGTTCTTC. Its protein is CASSLTRLADQSEQFF. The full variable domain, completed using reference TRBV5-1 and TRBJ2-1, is KAGVTQTPRYLIKTRGQQVTLSCSPISGHRSVSWYQQTPGQGLQFLFEYFSETQRNKGNFPGRFSGRQFSNSRSEMNVSTLELGDSALYLCASSLTRLADQSEQFFGPGTRLTVL.

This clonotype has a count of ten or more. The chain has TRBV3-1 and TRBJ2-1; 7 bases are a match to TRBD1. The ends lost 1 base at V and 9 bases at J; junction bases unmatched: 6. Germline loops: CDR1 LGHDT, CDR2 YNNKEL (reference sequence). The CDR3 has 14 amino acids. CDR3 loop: CASSQVTGFSEQFF. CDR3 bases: TGTGCCAGCAGCCAAGTGACAGGGTTCTCTGAGCAGTTCTTC.

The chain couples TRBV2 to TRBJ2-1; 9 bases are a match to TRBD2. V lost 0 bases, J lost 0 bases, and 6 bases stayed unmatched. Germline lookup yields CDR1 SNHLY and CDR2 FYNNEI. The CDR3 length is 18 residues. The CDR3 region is CASSEAISGGASYNEQFF. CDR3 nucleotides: TGTGCCAGCAGTGAAGCAATTAGCGGGGGCGCCTCCTACAATGAGCAGTTCTTC.

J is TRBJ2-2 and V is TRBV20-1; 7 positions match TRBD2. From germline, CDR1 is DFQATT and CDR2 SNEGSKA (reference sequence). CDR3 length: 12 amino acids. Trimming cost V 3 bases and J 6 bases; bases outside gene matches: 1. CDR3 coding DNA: TGCAGTGCTAGCGGGGGGTCCGGGGAGCTGTTTTTT. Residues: CSASGGSGELFF.

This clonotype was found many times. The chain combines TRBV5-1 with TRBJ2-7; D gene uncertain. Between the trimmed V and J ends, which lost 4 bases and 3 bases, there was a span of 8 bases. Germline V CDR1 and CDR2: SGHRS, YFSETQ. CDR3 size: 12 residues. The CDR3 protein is CASSAGYYEQYF. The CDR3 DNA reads TGCGCCAGCAGCGCAGGTTACTACGAGCAGTACTTC.

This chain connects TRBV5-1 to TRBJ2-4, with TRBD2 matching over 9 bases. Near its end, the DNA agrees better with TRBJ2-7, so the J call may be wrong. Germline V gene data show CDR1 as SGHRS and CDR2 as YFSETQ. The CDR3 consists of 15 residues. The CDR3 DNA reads TGCGCCAGCAGCCCCCTCTGGACTAGCGACTACGAGCAGTACTTC. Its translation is CASSPLWTSDYEQYF.

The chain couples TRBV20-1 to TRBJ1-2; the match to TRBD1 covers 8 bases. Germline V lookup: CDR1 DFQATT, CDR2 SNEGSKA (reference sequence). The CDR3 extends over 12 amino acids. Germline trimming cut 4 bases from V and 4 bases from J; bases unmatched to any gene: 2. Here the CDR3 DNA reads TGCAGTGCTACAGGGGGCAGCTATGGCTACACCTTC. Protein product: CSATGGSYGYTF.

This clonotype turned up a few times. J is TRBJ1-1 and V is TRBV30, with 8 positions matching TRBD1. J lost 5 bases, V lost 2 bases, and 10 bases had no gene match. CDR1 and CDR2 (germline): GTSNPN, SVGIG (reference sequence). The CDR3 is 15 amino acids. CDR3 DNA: TGTGCCTGGAGTTCGATCGGACAGGGAGAAACTGAAGCTTTCTTT. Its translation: CAWSSIGQGETEAFF. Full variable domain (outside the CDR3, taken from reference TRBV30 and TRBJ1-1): SQTIHQWPATLVQPVGSPLSLECTVEGTSNPNLYWYRQAAGRGLQLLFYSVGIGQISSEVPQNLSASRPQDRQFILSSKKLLLSDSGFYLCAWSSIGQGETEAFFGQGTRLTVV.

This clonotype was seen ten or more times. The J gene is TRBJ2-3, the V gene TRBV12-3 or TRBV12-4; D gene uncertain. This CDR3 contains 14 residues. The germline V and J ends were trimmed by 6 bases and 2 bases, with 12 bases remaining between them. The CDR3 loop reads CASSLTEITDTQYF. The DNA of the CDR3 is TGTGCCAGCAGCCTGACGGAGATCACAGATACGCAGTATTTT.

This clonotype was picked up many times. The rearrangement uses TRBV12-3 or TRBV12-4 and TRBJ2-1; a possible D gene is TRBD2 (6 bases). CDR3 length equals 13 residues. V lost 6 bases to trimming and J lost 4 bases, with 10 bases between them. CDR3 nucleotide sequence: TGTGCCAGCAGGCGACTAGTGTACAATGAGCAGTTCTTC. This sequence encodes CASRRLVYNEQFF.

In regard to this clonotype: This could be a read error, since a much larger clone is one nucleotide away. CDR3 protein: CASSYPHGGRTNTQYF. The DNA of the CDR3 is TGTGCCAGCAGCTATCCTCACGGGGGGCGCACAAATACGCAGTATTTT. The chain employs TRBV7-2 and TRBJ2-3, with a tentative D call TRBD2 (7 bases). The germline gives CDR1 SGHTA, CDR2 FQGNSA. The CDR3 is 16 amino acids.

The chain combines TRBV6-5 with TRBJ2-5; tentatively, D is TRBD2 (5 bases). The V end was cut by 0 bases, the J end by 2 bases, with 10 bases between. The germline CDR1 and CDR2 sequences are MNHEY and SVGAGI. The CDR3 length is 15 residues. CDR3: CASSYSGREQETQYF. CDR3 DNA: TGTGCCAGCAGTTACTCGGGGAGAGAACAAGAGACCCAGTACTTC.

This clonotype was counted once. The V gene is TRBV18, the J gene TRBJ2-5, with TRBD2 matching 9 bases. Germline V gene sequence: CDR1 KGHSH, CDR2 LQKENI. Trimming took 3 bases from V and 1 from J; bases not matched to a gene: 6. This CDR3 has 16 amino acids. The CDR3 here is CASSPLSGRRQETQYF. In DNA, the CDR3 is TGTGCCAGCTCACCTCTGAGCGGGAGGCGCCAAGAGACCCAGTACTTC.

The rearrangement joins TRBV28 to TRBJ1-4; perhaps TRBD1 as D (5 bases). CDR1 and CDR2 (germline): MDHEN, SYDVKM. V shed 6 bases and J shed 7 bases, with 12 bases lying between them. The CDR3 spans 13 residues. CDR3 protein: CASRGTRGEKLFF. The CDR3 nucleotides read TGTGCCAGCAGGGGGACGAGGGGTGAAAAACTGTTTTTT. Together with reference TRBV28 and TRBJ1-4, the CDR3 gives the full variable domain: DVKVTQSSRYLVKRTGEKVFLECVQDMDHENMFWYRQDPGLGLRLIYFSYDVKMKEKGDIPEGYSVSREKKERFSLILESASTNQTSMYLCASRGTRGEKLFFGSGTQLSVL.

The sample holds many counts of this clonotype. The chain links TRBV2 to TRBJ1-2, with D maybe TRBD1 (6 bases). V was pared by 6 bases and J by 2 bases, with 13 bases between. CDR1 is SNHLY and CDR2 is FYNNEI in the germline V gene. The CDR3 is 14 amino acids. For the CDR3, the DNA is TGTGCCAGCAGCCGTTCGACAGGAAACTATGGCTACACCTTC. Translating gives CASSRSTGNYGYTF.

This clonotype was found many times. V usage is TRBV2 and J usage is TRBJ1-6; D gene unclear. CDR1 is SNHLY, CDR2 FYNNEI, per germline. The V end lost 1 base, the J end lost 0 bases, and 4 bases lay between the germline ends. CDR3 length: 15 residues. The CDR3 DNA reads TGTGCCAGCAGTGAAGACAGCTCCTATAATTCACCCCTCCACTTT. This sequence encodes CASSEDSSYNSPLHF.